These 30 T cell receptor beta chains share one sample of origin, sequenced in a study of blood T cell repertoires in COVID-19. Generated by immunoSEQ multiplex PCR, the TCRdb table keeps only in-frame clones and is missing some. This table has some 170,000 clones, about 90% appearing once. Material: PBMCs or T cells enriched from blood (not recorded which). The receptors stem from a human donor with acute COVID-19. The donor label of this sample is uncertain.

The chain joins TRBV1 to TRBJ1-3. TRBV1 is reported as a pseudogene. This CDR3 region has 15 residues. Here the CDR3 DNA reads TGCACCAGCTGCCGAGGTTACATAGTAGGAAACACCATATATTTT. Translation: CTSCRGYIVGNTIYF.

Only one count was recorded for this clone. This sequence joins TRBV5-6 and TRBJ1-2, with D possibly being TRBD1 (5 bases). This CDR3 comprises 12 residues. V was shortened by 6 bases and J by 7 bases, with 13 bases between the two germline ends. The germline CDR1 and CDR2 sequences are SGHDT and YYEEEE. The CDR3 coding sequence is TGTGCCAGCACCAGGCCCGGGGGTGGCTACACCTTC. Amino acids: CASTRPGGGYTF.

V usage is TRBV29-1 and J usage is TRBJ1-4; no clear D gene. This CDR3 comprises 13 residues. Germline V CDR1 and CDR2: SQVTM, ANQGSEA. Trimming left V 6 bases short and J 8 bases short, with 16 bases between. In nucleotides, the CDR3 is TGCAGCGTCTCCGGGGTTGTAGGGGAAAAACTGTTTTTT. Encoded protein: CSVSGVVGEKLFF.

V usage is TRBV5-1 and J usage is TRBJ2-7, with D perhaps matching TRBD1 (6 bases). The V gene lost 0 bases and the J gene lost 2 bases, with 9 bases spanning the gap. Germline V CDR1 and CDR2: SGHRS, YFSETQ. The CDR3 totals 14 residues. The CDR3 sequence is CASSLGTVTYEQYF. The CDR3 nucleotides read TGCGCCAGCAGCTTGGGGACAGTTACCTACGAGCAGTACTTC.

A few counts support this clone. This chain uses TRBV4-1 with TRBJ1-5; no reliable D call. The CDR3 has 16 amino acids. Germline V gene sequence: CDR1 MGHRA, CDR2 YSYEKL. Trimming took off 1 base at V and 2 bases at J, with 12 bases between the two ends. CDR3 sequence: CASSQGGNTGNQPQHF. In DNA form, the CDR3 reads TGCGCCAGCAGCCAAGGCGGGAATACGGGCAATCAGCCCCAGCATTTT.

The gene calls are TRBV18 and TRBJ2-3; tentatively, D is TRBD2 (5 bases). Trimming cost V 0 bases and J 0 bases, with 10 bases left between them. The length of the CDR3 is 16 residues. Germline V gives CDR1 KGHSH, CDR2 LQKENI. The chain's CDR3 is CASSPPFGESTDTQYF. CDR3 DNA sequence: TGTGCCAGCTCACCACCGTTCGGGGAAAGCACAGATACGCAGTATTTT.

J is TRBJ2-1 and V is TRBV4-1; D might be TRBD2 (7 bases). CDR1 and CDR2 (germline): MGHRA, YSYEKL. V lost 1 base to trimming and J lost 6 bases, with 16 bases between them. CDR3 size: 16 residues. The CDR3 DNA reads as TGCGCCAGCAGCCAAGTACGGGGGGCTTGGGGCAATGAGCAGTTCTTC. This sequence encodes CASSQVRGAWGNEQFF.

This chain joins TRBV4-3 and TRBJ1-1, with D perhaps matching TRBD1 (5 bases). Germline V CDR1 and CDR2: LGHNA, YSLEER. V was clipped by 0 bases and J by 0 bases, with 14 bases between them. This CDR3 is 17 amino acids long. CDR3 loop: CASSQEGASHMNTEAFF. CDR3 DNA: TGCGCCAGCAGCCAAGAAGGGGCCAGCCACATGAACACTGAAGCTTTCTTT.

The table lists this clone with a count of one. This sequence joins TRBV10-3 and TRBJ2-5, with 13 positions matching TRBD2. Per the germline V gene, CDR1 is ENHRY and CDR2 is SYGVKD. The trim removed 0 bases at V and 5 bases at J, leaving 6 bases unmatched. This CDR3 has 17 residues. The CDR3 region is CAISESLLAGGPETQYF. DNA of the CDR3: TGTGCCATCAGTGAGTCTCTACTAGCGGGGGGGCCGGAGACCCAGTACTTC.

This clone occurred once. The V gene is TRBV19, the J gene TRBJ1-1; 7 bases agree with TRBD1. The CDR3 loop spans 15 amino acids. V dropped 7 bases and J dropped 3; count of bases not matched to a gene: 11. CDR1 LNHDA and CDR2 SQIVND come from the germline V gene (reference sequence). Here the CDR3 reads CASTSSSTGDTEAFF. The CDR3 DNA is TGTGCCAGTACCTCGAGTTCTACAGGGGACACTGAAGCTTTCTTT.

The rearrangement uses TRBV6-1 and TRBJ1-1; 8 bases align to TRBD1. Looked up from germline, CDR1 is MNHNS and CDR2 is SASEGT. V lost 5 bases to trimming and J lost 7 bases; unmatched junction nucleotides: 9. This CDR3 has 14 amino acids. CDR3 nucleotides: TGTGCCAGCAGTACCGGACAGGGTCAGAATGAAGCTTTCTTT. Amino acids: CASSTGQGQNEAFF.

Points on this clone: This specimen includes other DNA sequences encoding the same CDR3. The rearrangement joins TRBV19 to TRBJ2-2; D unclear. The germline V gene encodes CDR1 LNHDA and CDR2 SQIVND (reference sequence). Trimming took off 4 bases at V and 2 bases at J, with 5 bases between the two ends. The CDR3 covers 13 residues. The DNA of the CDR3 is TGTGCCAGTAGTAGACTCAACACCGGGGAGCTGTTTTTT. Its protein product is CASSRLNTGELFF.

The count of this clone is one. The V gene is TRBV5-1, the J gene TRBJ2-1; the D gene is possibly TRBD1 (7 bases). There are 15 residues in the CDR3. Germline V gene sequence: CDR1 SGHRS, CDR2 YFSETQ. V lost 4 bases to trimming and J lost 2 bases, with 13 bases between them. The CDR3 sequence: CASSRQGGPYNEQFF. CDR3 in DNA: TGCGCCAGCAGCCGGCAGGGGGGTCCCTACAATGAGCAGTTCTTC.

The chain carries TRBV5-4 and TRBJ1-5, with D possibly TRBD1 on 5 matching bases. CDR3 length: 14 amino acids. The germline CDR1 and CDR2 sequences are SGHNT and YYREEE (reference sequence). Trimming pared 5 bases from V and 4 bases from J, leaving 13 bases between. CDR3 nucleotide sequence: TGTGCCAGCAGTTGGGGTGGGGGGAATCAGCCCCAGCATTTT. Residues: CASSWGGGNQPQHF. The variable domain in full, completed from reference TRBV5-4 and TRBJ1-5, reads ETGVTQSPTHLIKTRGQQVTLRCSSQSGHNTVSWYQQALGQGPQFIFQYYREEENGRGNFPPRFSGLQFPNYSSELNVNALELDDSALYLCASSWGGGNQPQHFGDGTRLSIL.

V usage is TRBV6-5 and J usage is TRBJ1-2; 8 positions agree with TRBD1. Looked up from germline, CDR1 is MNHEY and CDR2 is SVGAGI. This CDR3 is built from 12 residues. V was pared by 10 bases and J by 4 bases, with 5 bases of the junction left unmatched. The CDR3 DNA reads TGTGCCACACTGACAGGGGTCTATGGCTACACCTTC. It codes for CATLTGVYGYTF.

V and J are TRBV7-9 and TRBJ2-7, with D unclear. Between the trimmed V and J ends, which lost 2 bases and 1 base, there was a span of 12 bases. The CDR3 covers 15 residues. In germline, CDR1 is SEHNR, CDR2 FQNEAQ (reference sequence). CDR3 DNA: TGTGCCAGCAGCTTATCTGGCGTCAGGTCCTACGAGCAGTACTTC. Translation gives CASSLSGVRSYEQYF.

This rearrangement joins TRBV12-3 or TRBV12-4 to TRBJ2-5; D remains ambiguous. The CDR3 consists of 10 residues. The V and J ends lost 6 bases and 4 bases respectively, with 3 bases between them. The CDR3 bases are TGTGCCAGCAGCGGAGAGACCCAGTACTTC. Its protein product is CASSGETQYF.

The J gene is TRBJ1-1, the V gene TRBV5-5, with TRBD1 matching over 10 bases. This CDR3 is 15 amino acids long. J lost 4 bases, V lost 4 bases, and 7 bases had no gene match. Germline V CDR1 and CDR2: SGHKS, YYEKEE (reference sequence). CDR3 region: CASSPQGQGPTEAFF. The CDR3 nucleotides read TGTGCCAGCAGCCCACAGGGACAGGGGCCCACTGAAGCTTTCTTT.

The rearrangement uses TRBV10-2 and TRBJ1-5; D ambiguous. The germline CDR1 and CDR2 sequences are WSHSY and SAAADI. V was cut by 2 bases and J by 7 bases, with 6 bases left in between. The CDR3 is made up of 12 amino acids. This chain's CDR3 is CASSEGRQPQHF. CDR3 in DNA: TGCGCCAGCAGTGAGGGCAGGCAGCCCCAGCATTTT.

The rearrangement joins TRBV2 to TRBJ1-2; TRBD1 matches 7 bases. The germline CDR1 and CDR2 sequences are SNHLY and FYNNEI. The CDR3 has 13 amino acids. V was clipped by 6 bases and J by 4 bases; unmatched bases: 5. The CDR3 sequence: CASSGDSFYGYTF. The CDR3 DNA follows: TGTGCCAGCAGCGGGGACAGCTTCTATGGCTACACCTTC.

The CDR3 loop reads CASSRQHSGTEAFF. CDR3 nucleotide sequence: TGCGCCAGCAGCCGCCAGCACAGCGGCACTGAAGCTTTCTTT. V is TRBV4-3 and J is TRBJ1-1; D gene ambiguous. The V and J ends lost 4 bases and 4 bases respectively, with 13 bases between them. The CDR3 runs to 14 residues. The germline V gene encodes CDR1 LGHNA and CDR2 YSLEER.

The chain has TRBV2 and TRBJ1-4; D uncertain. This CDR3 spans 13 amino acids. Trimming took 7 bases from V and 4 from J, leaving 10 bases between them. Germline assignment: CDR1 SNHLY and CDR2 FYNNEI. The CDR3 bases are TGTGCCAGCACCCACGGGGTTAATGAAAAACTGTTTTTT. As protein: CASTHGVNEKLFF.

CDR3 in DNA: TGTGCCAGCTCACAGGGGGCGAGCTCTGGAAACACCATATATTTT. Translation gives CASSQGASSGNTIYF. This sequence joins TRBV18 and TRBJ1-3; 7 bases are a match to TRBD1. J gave up 0 bases and V 4 bases, and 3 bases lay outside the gene matches. The germline CDR1 and CDR2 sequences are KGHSH and LQKENI. The CDR3 spans 15 residues. The full variable domain, with the rest looked up from reference TRBV18 and TRBJ1-3, is NAGVMQNPRHLVRRRGQEARLRCSPMKGHSHVYWYRQLPEEGLKFMVYLQKENIIDESGMPKERFSAEFPKEGPSILRIQQVVRGDSAAYFCASSQGASSGNTIYFGEGSWLTVV.

V is TRBV30 and J is TRBJ1-2, with D perhaps matching TRBD1 (5 bases). V lost 0 bases and J 8 bases, leaving 16 bases between the germline ends. Per germline, CDR1 GTSNPN and CDR2 SVGIG (reference sequence). The CDR3 contains 14 residues. CDR3 nucleotide sequence: TGTGCCTGGAGTGTAGGGGCAGTCCGAATCGGCTACACCTTC. It codes for CAWSVGAVRIGYTF.

This rearrangement joins TRBV19 to TRBJ1-2; no firm D call. Trimming took 2 bases from V and 6 from J, leaving 13 bases between them. CDR1 LNHDA and CDR2 SQIVND come from the germline V gene (reference sequence). The CDR3 length is 14 residues. CDR3 bases: TGTGCCAGTAGTATAACTACTGGCCTTCATGGCTACACCTTC. Translated: CASSITTGLHGYTF.

This clone appeared a single time. CDR3 amino acids: CASSVTGTAPYNEQFF. CDR3 in DNA: TGTGCCAGTAGTGTAACCGGGACTGCGCCCTACAATGAGCAGTTCTTC. The chain has TRBV19 and TRBJ2-1; D may be TRBD2 (6 bases). The CDR3 has 16 amino acids. CDR1 and CDR2 from the germline V gene are LNHDA and SQIVND (reference sequence). V shed 5 bases and J shed 2 bases, with 16 bases lying between them.

V gene TRBV6-2 or TRBV6-3 combines with J gene TRBJ1-5, with D uncertain. CDR3 length: 16 amino acids. CDR1 and CDR2 (germline): MNHEY, SVGEGT. V shed 5 bases and J shed 1 base, with 15 bases lying between them. The CDR3 sequence: CASSRPPSGSNQPQHF. The CDR3 DNA is TGTGCCAGCAGTCGACCGCCCTCGGGGAGCAATCAGCCCCAGCATTTT.

This clone has a handful of counts. The gene calls are TRBV20-1 and TRBJ2-5, with 8 bases identical to TRBD2. The CDR3 is 19 residues long. V was pared by 3 bases and J by 2 bases, with 20 bases of the junction left unmatched. The germline gives CDR1 DFQATT, CDR2 SNEGSKA (reference sequence). The CDR3 spells CSASGSTIRGGRGQETQYF. In DNA form, the CDR3 reads TGCAGTGCTAGTGGGTCAACTATTCGGGGGGGCCGGGGTCAAGAGACCCAGTACTTC.

Remarks on this clone: The sample carries other DNA sequences with the same CDR3. The V and J genes are TRBV27 and TRBJ1-5; maybe TRBD1 (6 bases). V was clipped by 0 bases and J by 4 bases, with 7 bases between them. This CDR3 region has 14 residues. Germline V lookup: CDR1 MNHEY, CDR2 SMNVEV (reference sequence). The CDR3 reads CASSLSGGNQPQHF. The CDR3 DNA follows: TGTGCCAGCAGTTTATCAGGGGGAAATCAGCCCCAGCATTTT.

The chain uses TRBV3-1 (or the pseudogene TRBV3-2) and TRBJ2-5; the D is unclear. The CDR3 sequence is 13 residues long. The germline V gene encodes CDR1 LGHDT and CDR2 YNNKEL (reference sequence). Deletions cut 10 bases from V and 2 bases from J, with 14 bases between. The CDR3 protein is CATSRYSQETQYF. CDR3 bases: TGTGCCACCTCCCGGTATTCTCAAGAGACCCAGTACTTC.